The text below deals with one T cell receptor (beta chain). The data originate from a study of blood T cell repertoires in COVID-19. Study-level information: From T cells, B-cell-depleted T cells, or PBMCs came the material, which was cDNA or gDNA.

Original processing notes: Scientists estimated how many nucleated cells there were by amplifying reference gene primers. Data came from immunoSEQ multiplex PCR; TCRdb stores just in-frame clones and leaves some out. V, J and clone size reflect that table, while D and trimming were determined from the DNA. Here the sample spans some 120,000 clones, roughly 85% being singletons. The sample taken for sequencing was peripheral blood. This TCR derives from a human donor in a cohort sampled during active COVID-19.

CDR3 coding DNA: TGTGCCAGCAGCTTGGGTCTAGACAGGGATGAGAACTATGGCTACACCTTC. It encodes CASSLGLDRDENYGYTF. The chain has TRBV5-4 and TRBJ1-2; the match to TRBD1 covers 7 bases. Trimming at V came to 0 bases and at J to 2 bases, leaving 10 bases not matched to a gene. CDR1 and CDR2 from the germline V gene are SGHNT and YYREEE (reference sequence). The CDR3 is 17 amino acids.